This T cell receptor (beta chain) appears in the sequencing data of a study of shared clonotypes between healthy human individuals. The study, taken as a whole, reports: Unshared clonotypes carried lower generation probabilities than those common to all four donors.

CDR1 is SGDLS, CDR2 YYNGEE, per germline. There are 14 residues in the CDR3. The V gene lost 2 bases and the J gene lost 5 bases, with 13 bases spanning the gap. CD45RO-negative cells were positively selected for CCR7, leaving out terminally differentiated effector memory CD45RA+ cells. Deep-level settings were used for running the assay. Produced via immunoSEQ multiplex PCR; TCRdb's table is partial and in-frame only. The sample has about 650,000 clones; around 95% are singletons. Note on this clone: The antigen is not known.

The sequence came from a woman aged 25 to 39 in good health. V gene TRBV9 combines with J gene TRBJ2-5, with D hard to call. The sequenced material came from naive CD8+ T cells sorted from blood. CDR3: CASSVPDDMETQYF. CDR3 nucleotides: TGTGCCAGCAGCGTTCCGGACGATATGGAGACCCAGTACTTC.